These T cell receptor beta chains were read from a single sample in a study of PD-L1 blockade in urothelial cancer. The data were produced by immunoSEQ multiplex PCR, yet TCRdb's version contains in-frame clones alone and is incomplete. The sample has tens of thousands of clones; around 80% are singletons. Specimen: PBMCs, collected around atezolizumab (anti-PD-L1) treatment. These receptors all come from an older man with urothelial cancer. The conserved cysteine and the conserved F or W are not part of the CDR3 here. The order of the fields is V gene, J gene, CDR3 protein.

>TRBV21-1|TRBJ2-5
ASRSWETQY
>TRBV6-1|TRBJ1-1
ASSERLQGEAF
>TRBV11-2|TRBJ2-3
ASSLTGLWGTDTQY
>TRBV5-4|TRBJ2-1
ASSLRQGEQF
>TRBV5-1|TRBJ2-1
ASSSGLVDEQF
>TRBV18|TRBJ1-4
ASSLSGTGDEKLF
>TRBV6-5|TRBJ1-2
ASSYSDRGMDYGYT
>TRBV7-9|TRBJ2-1
ASSLARGLAGGTNEQF
>TRBV2|TRBJ1-2
ASSDRERYGYT
>TRBV2|TRBJ1-1
ATSRDPNTEAF
>TRBV2|TRBJ2-2
ASSEMGGDTGELF
>TRBV5-4|TRBJ2-3
ASSMGTSGRRDTQY
>TRBV18|TRBJ2-7
ASSPLGGSSHEQY
>TRBV29-1|TRBJ2-3
SVEQTGGIDTQY
>TRBV4-1|TRBJ2-6
ASSQELAGSAGANVLT
>TRBV28|TRBJ2-5
ASSRTPEETQY
>TRBV11-2|TRBJ1-4
ASSLEVGPLF
>TRBV5-4|TRBJ1-2
ASSPGGPYGYT